The text below deals with one TCR beta chain. This receptor's antigen is unknown. Per-base qualities were not stored, and no clone one base away is much larger. From the germline V gene (reference sequence), CDR1 is LGHDT and CDR2 is YNNKEL. From the cysteine up to the phenylalanine, the CDR3 has a length of 11 residues. Only the CDR3 DNA is retained, 33 bases long and in frame from the first base. At the junction V is shortened by 3 bases and J by 10 bases, with 9 bases in between. This entry belongs to a study of control samples from healthy donors and cancer patients (TCRdb year 2020). Receptor libraries were prepared by the immunoSEQ multiplex PCR assay. Held by TCRdb, this immuneACCESS table contains in-frame sequences only and omits some clones. Under half of the omission traces to an unresolved V gene where checked; the cause of the rest is unknown. This sample comprises over 110,000 clones, about 85% of them detected only once. The ten top clones hold roughly 9% of the sample.

The receptor was derived from a woman aged 25 to 45 in good health. The V gene is TRBV3-1 (or the pseudogene TRBV3-2) and the J gene is TRBJ2-5, with an unclear D gene assignment. Sequencing was done on a sample of blood. The CDR3 region reads CASSHLEDQYF. The nucleotides are TGTGCCAGCAGCCATCTCGAGGACCAGTACTTC.